The following is a T cell receptor beta chain sequence with its context. Constant-region reverse primers amplified full-length variable regions, followed by semi-nested Nested Universal Primer A PCR. MiXCR was run by TCRdb on the 5' RACE reads, yielding one entry per CDR3 protein. The data hold 5,500 to 8,500 distinct CDR3 sequences, with approximately 52% observed a single time. The CDR3 totals 14 residues. The V end was cut by 6 bases, the J end by 6 bases, with 20 bases between. Germline loops: CDR1 DFQATT, CDR2 SNEGSKA (reference sequence). This sequence was found in a female donor with breast cancer. Material for sequencing was naive CD4+ T cells sorted from a lymph node. Documented subset: naive CD4+ T cells, CD4+CD45RA+CD25-. The chain has TRBV20-1 and TRBJ2-5, with TRBD2 as a possible D gene (5 bases). CDR3 DNA: TGCAGTGCGCTATTACTAGTTTTCGCAAAGACCCAGTACTTC. Encoded protein: CSALLLVFAKTQYF.